The 26 T cell receptor beta chains given below trace back to one sample, sequenced in a study of control samples from healthy donors and cancer patients. The assay was immunoSEQ multiplex PCR, and TCRdb's table has in-frame clones only and misses some. The sample includes over 200,000 clones, approximately 80% seen only once; the top ten take 13%. The sample comprised PBMCs. The receptors stem from a woman aged 60-70 years with lung cancer.

This chain joins TRBV7-9 and TRBJ1-4; D remains ambiguous. The germline CDR1 and CDR2 sequences are SEHNR and FQNEAQ (reference sequence). The ends were cut back, 5 bases at V and 7 bases at J, with 17 bases in the middle. The CDR3 covers 15 residues. The CDR3 sequence is CASSPSGVEGEKLFF. Here the CDR3 DNA reads TGTGCCAGCAGCCCTAGTGGGGTTGAAGGTGAAAAACTGTTTTTT.

This clone was seen a few times. J is TRBJ1-6 and V is TRBV5-4; D gene uncertain. The CDR3 totals 16 residues. V gave up 4 bases and J gave up 0 bases, with 11 bases separating them. Looked up from germline, CDR1 is SGHNT and CDR2 is YYREEE (reference sequence). CDR3 protein: CASSTNPSSYNSPLHF. CDR3 DNA sequence: TGTGCCAGCAGCACGAACCCGAGCTCCTATAATTCACCCCTCCACTTT.

The genes are TRBV6-2 or TRBV6-3 and TRBJ2-3; TRBD2 matches 11 bases. The germline V gene encodes CDR1 MNHEY and CDR2 SVGEGT. The trim removed 5 bases at V and 2 bases at J, leaving 6 bases unmatched. The CDR3 length is 16 residues. The CDR3 nucleotides are TGTGCCAGCAGTCCGCGACTAGCGGGGAACACAGATACGCAGTATTTT. Its protein product is CASSPRLAGNTDTQYF.

The chain carries TRBV27 and TRBJ2-5, with no clear D. Trimming cost V 3 bases and J 7 bases, with 12 bases left between them. CDR1 and CDR2 (germline): MNHEY, SMNVEV (reference sequence). CDR3 size: 13 residues. DNA of the CDR3: TGTGCCAGCAGTTTTATCGGAGCAGGGACCCAGTACTTC. It yields the protein CASSFIGAGTQYF.

This chain connects TRBV11-2 to TRBJ1-3, with unresolved D. The CDR3 has 12 residues. CDR1 is SGHAT, CDR2 FQNNGV, per germline. V was shortened by 2 bases and J by 7 bases, with 6 bases between the two germline ends. CDR3 coding DNA: TGTGCCAGCAGCTTATCCGGGAACACCATATATTTT. Its translation is CASSLSGNTIYF.

Written as DNA, the CDR3 is TGTGCCAGCAGTTTAGGGGATTTGGGGGAGCAGTACTTC. This codes for CASSLGDLGEQYF. This chain connects TRBV12-3 or TRBV12-4 to TRBJ2-7; no clear D. This CDR3 contains 13 residues. The V and J ends lost 1 base and 7 bases respectively, with 11 bases between them.

This clone was recorded once. This chain joins TRBV19 and TRBJ1-3, with D perhaps matching TRBD1 (5 bases). This CDR3 comprises 13 residues. Germline V gene lookup returns CDR1 LNHDA and CDR2 SQIVND (reference sequence). The V gene lost 8 bases and the J gene lost 4 bases, with 12 bases spanning the gap. The CDR3 protein is CASQGAGGNTIYF. CDR3 bases: TGTGCCAGTCAGGGAGCGGGAGGAAACACCATATATTTT.

The chain joins TRBV5-6 to TRBJ2-1; 8 positions match TRBD1. The CDR3 covers 15 residues. Germline assignment: CDR1 SGHDT and CDR2 YYEEEE. Germline trimming cut 4 bases from V and 4 bases from J; bases unmatched to any gene: 7. The CDR3 DNA follows: TGTGCCAGCAGCAGAGACAGGGGTACGTACAATGAGCAGTTCTTC. Its protein product is CASSRDRGTYNEQFF.

The rearrangement links TRBV15 to TRBJ1-2, with 10 nucleotides matching TRBD1. V gave up 1 base and J gave up 5 bases; unmatched junction bases: 1. Germline CDR1 and CDR2: LNHNV and YYDKDF (reference sequence). The CDR3 spans 14 residues. CDR3 residues: CATSRGDRGYGYTF. The CDR3 DNA is TGTGCCACCAGCAGAGGGGACAGGGGATATGGCTACACCTTC.

A single count supports this clone. The chain employs TRBV30 and TRBJ1-1; 9 bases fit TRBD1. After removal of 3 bases from V and 5 bases from J, the junction contained 4 bases not matched to a gene. CDR1 is GTSNPN, CDR2 SVGIG, per germline (reference sequence). CDR3 length equals 13 residues. The CDR3 sequence: CAWRTGGYTEAFF. Written as DNA, the CDR3 is TGTGCCTGGAGGACAGGGGGGTATACTGAAGCTTTCTTT.

In this sample, this clone turned up a few times. V is TRBV2 and J is TRBJ1-2; TRBD1 aligns across 11 bases. This CDR3 has 15 amino acids. Germline CDR1 reads SNHLY; CDR2 reads FYNNEI. The trim removed 7 bases at V and 9 bases at J, leaving 13 bases unmatched. The CDR3 nucleotides are TGTGCCAGCACCACGGCGCCCGGGACAGGGGGACGCTACACCTTC. This codes for CASTTAPGTGGRYTF.

This clone was detected only once. CDR3 protein: CASSLDQRGVQETQYF. The CDR3 coding sequence is TGCGCCAGCAGCTTGGATCAGCGGGGGGTCCAAGAGACCCAGTACTTC. V gene TRBV5-1 combines with J gene TRBJ2-5, with TRBD2 matching 9 bases. The CDR3 totals 16 residues. Per germline, CDR1 SGHRS and CDR2 YFSETQ. After removal of 0 bases from V and 1 base from J, the junction contained 4 bases not matched to a gene.

The chain employs TRBV5-6 and TRBJ2-1; 7 bases line up with TRBD1. Losses at the gene ends were 0 bases for V and 5 bases for J; bases not matched to a gene: 2. Germline V lookup: CDR1 SGHDT, CDR2 YYEEEE. This CDR3 is built from 14 residues. CDR3 region: CASSLGQGDNEQFF. CDR3 DNA: TGTGCCAGCAGCTTGGGACAGGGCGACAATGAGCAGTTCTTC.

The chain uses TRBV6-1 and TRBJ1-1; D is undetermined. The CDR3 has 13 amino acids. Germline V gene lookup returns CDR1 MNHNS and CDR2 SASEGT. V was trimmed by 2 bases and J by 4 bases, leaving 8 bases between them. This CDR3 reads CASSETGFTEAFF. The CDR3, as DNA: TGTGCCAGCAGTGAAACGGGGTTCACTGAAGCTTTCTTT.

This chain connects TRBV18 to TRBJ1-6; TRBD1 is a possible D gene (5 bases). The germline V gene encodes CDR1 KGHSH and CDR2 LQKENI. V shed 3 bases and J shed 0 bases, with 21 bases lying between them. The CDR3 totals 20 residues. CDR3 sequence (DNA): TGTGCCAGCTCACCCCAACGGACATCGAGAACGAGCTCCTATAATTCACCCCTCCACTTT. It encodes CASSPQRTSRTSSYNSPLHF.

The CDR3 loop reads CASSEANRRREQPQHF. The CDR3 bases are TGTGCCAGCAGTGAAGCGAACAGGAGGAGGGAACAGCCCCAGCATTTT. The chain is built from TRBV6-1 and TRBJ1-5; D may be TRBD1 (5 bases). The ends were cut back, 0 bases at V and 7 bases at J, with 16 bases in the middle. The CDR3 is 16 residues long. Germline CDR1 reads MNHNS; CDR2 reads SASEGT.

The rearrangement uses TRBV6-6 and TRBJ1-3, with D possibly being TRBD1 (5 bases). Germline assignment: CDR1 MNHNY and CDR2 SVGAGI (reference sequence). Trimming took 4 bases from V and 4 from J, leaving 11 bases between them. CDR3 length: 14 residues. The CDR3 nucleotides are TGTGCCAGCAGTTCAGGGACGTTCGGAAACACCATATATTTT. This encodes CASSSGTFGNTIYF.

This chain links TRBV6-5 with TRBJ1-5; D ambiguous. The CDR3 covers 14 residues. From germline, CDR1 is MNHEY and CDR2 SVGAGI. Trimming stripped 8 bases from V and 2 bases from J, with 13 bases between. The CDR3 nucleotides are TGTGCCAGCTCAGCGGGCCATGGCAATCAGCCCCAGCATTTT. The encoded protein is CASSAGHGNQPQHF.

The chain has TRBV7-9 and TRBJ2-5; the D gene could be TRBD1 or TRBD2 (5 bases each). V was pared by 3 bases and J by 1 base, with 12 bases between. CDR1 is SEHNR, CDR2 FQNEAQ, per germline (reference sequence). This CDR3 region has 15 residues. The DNA of the CDR3 is TGTGCCAGCAGCTTGCTCCAGGGAGTCCAAGAGACCCAGTACTTC. Translating gives CASSLLQGVQETQYF. Full variable domain (missing parts from reference TRBV7-9 and TRBJ2-5): DTGVSQNPRHKITKRGQNVTFRCDPISEHNRLYWYRQTLGQGPEFLTYFQNEAQLEKSRLLSDRFSAERPKGSFSTLEIQRTEQGDSAMYLCASSLLQGVQETQYFGPGTRLLVL.

The rearrangement joins TRBV6-1 to TRBJ1-5; a possible D gene is TRBD1 (5 bases). The CDR3 totals 15 residues. CDR1 is MNHNS, CDR2 SASEGT, per germline. Trimming left V 1 base short and J 6 bases short, with 13 bases between. CDR3 sequence (DNA): TGTGCCAGCAGTGAAGAGGTAGGGGAGAGTCAGCCCCAGCATTTT. Protein: CASSEEVGESQPQHF.

The genes are TRBV7-5 and TRBJ1-1; the table's D call, TRBD1, was not checked against the DNA. TRBV7-5 is reported as a pseudogene. The CDR3 is made up of 14 amino acids. The CDR3 sequence: CVRSSGQMNTEAFF. The CDR3 region has the DNA TGTGTCAGAAGCTCGGGACAGATGAACACTGAAGCTTTCTTT.

The chain links TRBV5-4 to TRBJ1-1; maybe TRBD1 (6 bases). Germline V lookup: CDR1 SGHNT, CDR2 YYREEE (reference sequence). With 5 bases removed from V and 3 bases from J, the gap between germline ends came to 23 bases. This CDR3 has 17 residues. The CDR3 DNA reads TGTGCCAGCAGTCTGGGAGGGAGGGGGGAAGCTCACACTGAAGCTTTCTTT. It codes for CASSLGGRGEAHTEAFF.

J is TRBJ2-3 and V is TRBV5-1, with D perhaps matching TRBD2 (8 bases). V was trimmed by 6 bases and J by 3 bases, leaving 20 bases between them. The germline gives CDR1 SGHRS, CDR2 YFSETQ. This CDR3 contains 16 residues. Written as DNA, the CDR3 is TGCGCCAGCATGGCAGGGGGAGCGGGAGAAACAGATACGCAGTATTTT. It is translated as CASMAGGAGETDTQYF. Complete variable domain (other parts from reference TRBV5-1 and TRBJ2-3): KAGVTQTPRYLIKTRGQQVTLSCSPISGHRSVSWYQQTPGQGLQFLFEYFSETQRNKGNFPGRFSGRQFSNSRSEMNVSTLELGDSALYLCASMAGGAGETDTQYFGPGTRLTVL.

V and J are TRBV3-1 (or the pseudogene TRBV3-2) and TRBJ2-5; D uncertain. V lost 0 bases, J lost 3 bases, and 11 bases lay in between. CDR3 length equals 15 residues. CDR1 LGHDT and CDR2 YNNKEL come from the germline V gene (reference sequence). CDR3 in amino acids: CASSQDRLIKETQYF. Written as DNA, the CDR3 is TGTGCCAGCAGCCAAGATAGACTGATAAAAGAGACCCAGTACTTC.

The chain joins TRBV6-8 to TRBJ1-5, with D possibly TRBD1 on 5 matching bases. The CDR3 extends over 21 amino acids. The germline V gene has CDR1 MNHGY and CDR2 SAAAGT. V was clipped by 6 bases and J by 0 bases, with 30 bases between them. The CDR3 sequence: CASSSHAPQGPPQDSNQPQHF. In DNA, the CDR3 is TGTGCCAGCAGCTCCCATGCTCCTCAGGGACCGCCTCAAGATAGCAATCAGCCCCAGCATTTT.

The V and J genes are TRBV5-6 and TRBJ1-2, with D uncertain. The length of the CDR3 is 15 residues. CDR1 and CDR2 (germline): SGHDT, YYEEEE. With 1 base removed from V and 2 bases from J, the gap between germline ends came to 12 bases. In DNA form, the CDR3 reads TGTGCCAGCAGCTTGTTACAAAATGGGAACTATGGCTACACCTTC. This gives the protein CASSLLQNGNYGYTF.